The next 2 T cell receptor beta chains were all read from a single sample in a study of shared T cell receptors in the human thymus. Assay used: immunoSEQ multiplex PCR; TCRdb lists only in-frame clones, some missing. The table lists over 350,000 clones, more than 85% of them singletons, with approximately 0.018% in the top ten. The sequencing sample was made of thymocytes. The receptor set was obtained from a human donor.

The chain uses TRBV28 and TRBJ1-5; D is unresolved. CDR3 size: 13 residues. In germline, CDR1 is MDHEN, CDR2 SYDVKM. The V end lost 7 bases, the J end lost 4 bases, and 11 bases lay between the germline ends. In nucleotides, the CDR3 is TGTGCCAGCACCCTAAGGGAGAATCAGCCCCAGCATTTT. This translates into CASTLRENQPQHF. Full variable domain (rest looked up from reference TRBV28 and TRBJ1-5): DVKVTQSSRYLVKRTGEKVFLECVQDMDHENMFWYRQDPGLGLRLIYFSYDVKMKEKGDIPEGYSVSREKKERFSLILESASTNQTSMYLCASTLRENQPQHFGDGTRLSIL.

As for this clone: The same CDR3 is also encoded by other DNA sequences in this sample. V gene TRBV19 combines with J gene TRBJ2-1, with D uncertain. Per the germline V gene, CDR1 is LNHDA and CDR2 is SQIVND (reference sequence). Trimming cost V 4 bases and J 3 bases, with 4 bases left between them. The CDR3 is made up of 12 amino acids. The CDR3 nucleotides are TGTGCCAGTAGTAACGGCTACAATGAGCAGTTCTTC. Translating it yields CASSNGYNEQFF.